These T cell receptor beta chains were read from a single sample in a study of vaccination effects on CD4 cells after COVID-19. Their antigen targets remain unknown. Clones were read by immunoSEQ multiplex PCR, and TCRdb kept only the in-frame ones, dropping some. Of roughly 70,000 clones in the sample, over 65% were seen once. The sample consisted of CD4+ T cells from PBMCs cultured with HIV peptides, taken before COVID-19 vaccination. The receptors here all came from a human donor who had a prior SARS-CoV-2 infection. The CDR3 runs from the conserved cysteine through the conserved F or W. The order of the fields is D gene, V gene, clone size, J gene, CDR3 DNA, CDR3 protein. D genes are given only for firm matches. The size entry is marked missing in some rows and otherwise reads once, few, many or a size class.

NA	TRBV21-1	NA	TRBJ2-7	TGTGCCAGCAGCATACACCACGAGCAGTACTTC	CASSIHHEQYF
NA	TRBV4-1	few	TRBJ2-7	TGCGCCAGCAGCCCCGGCCAGGTTATGGGCGAGCAGTACTTC	CASSPGQVMGEQYF
NA	TRBV24-1	NA	TRBJ2-3	TGTGCCACCAGTGACCCCCCCGCCGATACGCAGTATTTT	CATSDPPADTQYF
NA	TRBV5-4	NA	TRBJ2-1	TGTGCCAGCAGCGCGAAAAGACAGGATGCTCCCTACAATGAGCAGTTCTTC	CASSAKRQDAPYNEQFF
TRBD2	TRBV15	NA	TRBJ2-1	TGTGCCACCAGCGCCCGACTAGCGGGCAATGAGCAGTTCTTC	CATSARLAGNEQFF
NA	TRBV29-1	NA	TRBJ2-7	TGCAGCGTTGCGACCCTTAGGGCCGGCGAGCAGTACTTC	CSVATLRAGEQYF
NA	TRBV5-1	NA	TRBJ2-2	TGCGCCAGCAGCTTTACTTCTTCGAACACCGGGGAGCTGTTTTTT	CASSFTSSNTGELFF
TRBD1	TRBV30	NA	TRBJ2-3	TGTGCCTGGAGTGGACAGGGCGGGACGCAGTATTTT	CAWSGQGGTQYF
TRBD1	TRBV6-5	NA	TRBJ2-2	TGTGCCAGCAGTTATACTTCGACAGGGGGGACCGGGGAGCTGTTTTTT	CASSYTSTGGTGELFF
NA	TRBV19	NA	TRBJ1-2	TGTGCCAGTAGTATAGATAGACGGCGCGGTGGCTACACCTTC	CASSIDRRRGGYTF
TRBD2	TRBV5-1	NA	TRBJ2-3	TGCGCCAGCAGAAGGACTAGCAGGACAGATACGCAGTATTTT	CASRRTSRTDTQYF
NA	TRBV18	once	TRBJ2-5	TGTGCCAGCTCACGGGTGTTCCAAGAGACCCAGTACTTC	CASSRVFQETQYF
NA	TRBV5-6	NA	TRBJ1-1	TGTGCCAGCAGCTTGGTTCGGAACACTGAAGCTTTCTTT	CASSLVRNTEAFF
NA	TRBV7-2	NA	TRBJ1-2	TGTGCCAGCAGCTCGGGACGGAACTATGGCTACACCTTC	CASSSGRNYGYTF
TRBD2	TRBV7-9	NA	TRBJ2-1	TGTGCCAGCAGCTTAAGTACGAGCGGGAGCTACAATGAGCAGTTCTTC	CASSLSTSGSYNEQFF
NA	TRBV5-1	NA	TRBJ1-4	TGCGCCAGCCAGGGGCCTGATGAAAAACTGTTTTTT	CASQGPDEKLFF
NA	TRBV10-3	once	TRBJ2-7	TGTGCCATCAGTGAGTCGTTAGTCGGGCGCGGAGCCTACGAGCAGTACTTC	CAISESLVGRGAYEQYF
NA	TRBV30	NA	TRBJ2-7	TGTGCCTGGAGTGGGCCGAACTACGAGCAGTACTTC	CAWSGPNYEQYF
TRBD2	TRBV30	NA	TRBJ2-3	TGTGCCTGGAGTGTCGTGGGTAGCGGGGGGTTGACAGATACGCAGTATTTT	CAWSVVGSGGLTDTQYF
TRBD2	TRBV12-3/TRBV12-4	NA	TRBJ2-1	TGTGCCAGCAGTTTTAGCGGGAGTCTGTTCTTC	CASSFSGSLFF
TRBD2	TRBV7-9	NA	TRBJ2-5	TGTGCCAGCAGCTTATCGCGCGGACTAGCGGGAGTCCAAGAGACCCAGTACTTC	CASSLSRGLAGVQETQYF
TRBD2	TRBV11-3	NA	TRBJ2-1	TGTGCCAGCAGCTCTCAACTAGCGGGAACCTACAATGAGCAGTTCTTC	CASSSQLAGTYNEQFF
NA	TRBV5-1	NA	TRBJ1-1	TGCGCCAGCAGCTTGGGGGACTCAACTCCGGAAGGTACTGAAGCTTTCTTT	CASSLGDSTPEGTEAFF
NA	TRBV7-9	few	TRBJ2-7	TGTGCCAGCAGCCCGACCCCGGGACTCCCCTACGAGCAGTACTTC	CASSPTPGLPYEQYF
NA	TRBV7-2	NA	TRBJ1-2	TGTGCCAGCAGTTTAAAGGGGCCCTTTAACTATGGCTACACCTTC	CASSLKGPFNYGYTF
TRBD1	TRBV6-5	few	TRBJ2-7	TGTGCCAGCTTTCAGGGGGCGGGCTACGAGCAGTACTTC	CASFQGAGYEQYF
NA	TRBV5-4	NA	TRBJ2-6	TGTGCCAGCAGCTTGTACGGGAGCTCTGGGGCCAACGTCCTGACTTTC	CASSLYGSSGANVLTF
TRBD2	TRBV4-2	NA	TRBJ2-1	TGTGCCAGCAGCCAAGATAGCGGGGGGGCGTACAATGAGCAGTTCTTC	CASSQDSGGAYNEQFF
NA	TRBV7-2	once	TRBJ2-5	TGTGCCAGCAGCCCAGGGGGGGGCCAAGAGACCCAGTACTTC	CASSPGGGQETQYF
NA	TRBV18	NA	TRBJ1-6	TGTGCCAGCTCACCCTTGAGGGCTTATAATTCACCCCTCCACTTT	CASSPLRAYNSPLHF
TRBD1	TRBV5-6	few	TRBJ2-6	TGTGCCAGCAGCACAGGGGTTTTCGTCCCCTCTGGGGCCAACGTCCTGACTTTC	CASSTGVFVPSGANVLTF
NA	TRBV20-1	NA	TRBJ2-7	TGCAGTGCTAGTCCGCCCTCGCGATCTTACGAGCAGTACTTC	CSASPPSRSYEQYF
NA	TRBV19	once	TRBJ1-2	TGTGCCAGTAGACTGGGGGACTATGGCTACACCTTC	CASRLGDYGYTF
NA	TRBV6-2/TRBV6-3	NA	TRBJ1-2	TGTGCCAGCAGTTACGACGGGTATGGCTACACCTTC	CASSYDGYGYTF
NA	TRBV2	NA	TRBJ2-5	TGTGCCAGCACCCTGGTCCAAGAGACCCAGTACTTC	CASTLVQETQYF
NA	TRBV18	once	TRBJ2-1	TGTGCCAGCTCCCCGGTAACTGACAGCGCAAATGAGCAGTTCTTC	CASSPVTDSANEQFF
TRBD2	TRBV28	NA	TRBJ2-3	TGTGCCAGCACTCAGCGGGGGGGCACAGATACGCAGTATTTT	CASTQRGGTDTQYF